Below are 10 T cell receptor beta chains sequenced from a single sample in a study of long-term antiretroviral therapy in people with HIV. Assay version v3.0 of immunoSEQ was used, and it was run at survey level. Some clones are missing from TCRdb's copy, which holds only in-frame ones; the method was immunoSEQ multiplex PCR. In the table there are about 27,000 clones, 80% to 85% of which are singletons. Sequenced material: unsorted PBMCs, taken 0.8 years before starting antiretroviral therapy. The source of these receptors is a man between 18 and 35 years old with HIV.

This clone is judged medium-sized. CDR3 in DNA: TGTGCCAGCAGCCTTGACAGCCCCTACGAGCAGTACTTC. This gives the protein CASSLDSPYEQYF. The chain has TRBV5-5 and TRBJ2-7; maybe TRBD1 (5 bases). Germline V CDR1 and CDR2: SGHKS, YYEKEE (reference sequence). The length of the CDR3 is 13 residues. The V end was cut by 4 bases, the J end by 2 bases, with 10 bases between.

The chain employs TRBV7-2 and TRBJ2-7; possibly TRBD1 for D (6 bases). Trimming removed 4 bases at V and 3 bases at J, with 13 bases between. The CDR3 length is 14 residues. Germline values: CDR1 SGHTA, CDR2 FQGNSA. The CDR3: CASSYRDRYYEQYF. In DNA, the CDR3 is TGTGCCAGCAGCTATAGAGACAGGTACTACGAGCAGTACTTC.

The rearrangement joins TRBV7-9 to TRBJ1-1, with D perhaps matching TRBD1 (6 bases). Between the trimmed V and J ends, which lost 1 base and 2 bases, there was a span of 8 bases. The germline V gene encodes CDR1 SEHNR and CDR2 FQNEAQ (reference sequence). This CDR3 region has 14 residues. CDR3: CASSLVGHNTEAFF. The CDR3 DNA sequence: TGTGCCAGCAGCTTAGTGGGACACAACACTGAAGCTTTCTTT.

This chain uses TRBV5-5 with TRBJ2-1; 7 bases are shared with TRBD2. CDR3 length: 15 amino acids. CDR1 is SGHKS and CDR2 is YYEKEE in the germline V gene (reference sequence). The ends lost 3 bases at V and 0 bases at J; junction bases unmatched: 3. The CDR3 protein is CASSSGEGSYNEQFF. CDR3 nucleotide sequence: TGTGCCAGCAGCTCGGGGGAGGGCTCCTACAATGAGCAGTTCTTC. The whole variable domain, filled in from reference TRBV5-5 and TRBJ2-1, reads DAGVTQSPTHLIKTRGQQVTLRCSPISGHKSVSWYQQVLGQGPQFIFQYYEKEERGRGNFPDRFSARQFPNYSSELNVNALLLGDSALYLCASSSGEGSYNEQFFGPGTRLTVL.

This sequence joins TRBV2 and TRBJ2-7; no firm D call. Looked up from germline, CDR1 is SNHLY and CDR2 is FYNNEI. This CDR3 region has 15 residues. V was cut by 3 bases and J by 0 bases, with 12 bases left in between. The CDR3 protein is CASSEADQVSYEQYF. Written as DNA, the CDR3 is TGTGCCAGCAGTGAGGCGGACCAGGTCTCCTACGAGCAGTACTTC. The full variable domain, completed using reference TRBV2 and TRBJ2-7, is EPEVTQTPSHQVTQMGQEVILRCVPISNHLYFYWYRQILGQKVEFLVSFYNNEISEKSEIFDDQFSVERPDGSNFTLKIRSTKLEDSAMYFCASSEADQVSYEQYFGPGTRLTVT.

V and J are TRBV10-3 and TRBJ2-3; 11 nucleotides line up with TRBD2. Trimming at V came to 3 bases and at J to 2 bases, leaving 7 bases not matched to a gene. Germline CDR1 reads ENHRY; CDR2 reads SYGVKD. The CDR3 consists of 17 residues. In DNA form, the CDR3 reads TGTGCCATCAGTGACTCCGGGACTAGCGGCCCCACAGATACGCAGTATTTT. Translated, it gives CAISDSGTSGPTDTQYF.

The V and J genes are TRBV6-1 and TRBJ2-5; 10 bases agree with TRBD2. Germline CDR1 reads MNHNS; CDR2 reads SASEGT. CDR3 length equals 14 residues. J lost 5 bases, V lost 4 bases, and 4 bases had no gene match. The CDR3: CASSASGGVETQYF. The CDR3 DNA is TGTGCCAGCAGTGCCAGCGGGGGGGTGGAGACCCAGTACTTC.

This rearrangement joins TRBV29-1 to TRBJ2-7, with no clear D. The CDR3 covers 11 residues. Trimming shortened V by 6 bases and J by 4 bases, and 10 bases separated the two germline ends. The V gene's germline CDR1 is SQVTM and CDR2 ANQGSEA. The CDR3 spells CSVLIGYEQYF. The DNA of the CDR3 is TGCAGCGTACTGATCGGGTACGAGCAGTACTTC.

The chain combines TRBV9 with TRBJ2-7; D gene unclear. Germline V CDR1 and CDR2: SGDLS, YYNGEE. This CDR3 is 16 amino acids long. Between the trimmed V and J ends, which lost 4 bases and 6 bases, there was a span of 23 bases. CDR3 sequence (DNA): TGTGCCAGCAGCCCCCGTGGTGGTATTCTTCTCACCGAGCAGTACTTC. Protein sequence: CASSPRGGILLTEQYF.

This chain uses TRBV4-1 with TRBJ2-7; 14 bases line up with TRBD2. Trimming took 6 bases from V and 7 from J; bases not matched to a gene: 8. The CDR3 runs 15 residues. CDR1 is MGHRA and CDR2 is YSYEKL in the germline V gene. The CDR3 sequence: CASSRLGLAGEEQYF. CDR3 DNA: TGCGCCAGCAGTCGTTTGGGACTAGCGGGGGAAGAGCAGTACTTC.